A selection of T cell receptor beta chains follows, all from one sample in a study of shared clonotypes between healthy human individuals. Using immunoSEQ multiplex PCR, the repertoire was profiled, and TCRdb retains in-frame clones only, with some absent. The sample has approximately 2,200,000 clones, about 93% seen once. The sample was naive CD8+ T cells from PBMCs. These TCRs come from a man between 18 and 35 years old in good health. Some clones in this sample may be carry-over from other donors' samples. Both conserved end residues are part of each CDR3. A D gene is named only where the DNA matches it firmly. A row's size may be missing; if present it is once, few, many or a size class.

J gene	clone size	D gene	V gene	CDR3 DNA	CDR3 protein
TRBJ1-5	-	-	TRBV19	TGTGCCAGTAGTATACTTAAGGGTGCTTATAGCAATCAGCCCCAGCATTTT	CASSILKGAYSNQPQHF
TRBJ1-2	-	TRBD1	TRBV6-1	TGTGCCAGCACAGACTCTGGACAGGGGAACTATGGCTACACCTTC	CASTDSGQGNYGYTF
TRBJ2-5	-	-	TRBV4-1	TGCGCCAGCAGCCTTCTCCCTGTCCGGGACGTGTCGAAGACCCAGTACTTC	CASSLLPVRDVSKTQYF
TRBJ2-2	-	-	TRBV2	TGTGCCAACTGGAACCGGGGCACCGGGGAGCTGTTTTTT	CANWNRGTGELFF
TRBJ2-7	-	-	TRBV4-1	TGCGCCAGCAGCCAAGCAGCGCTAAGCTCCTACGAGCAGTACTTC	CASSQAALSSYEQYF
TRBJ2-7	-	TRBD2	TRBV2	TGTGCCAGCAGTGAACCGGGAGGAAGAGGGGAGCAGTACTTC	CASSEPGGRGEQYF
TRBJ2-7	-	-	TRBV2	TGTGCCAGCAACCTGGCAGAGGGGACTTACCACGAGCAGTACTTC	CASNLAEGTYHEQYF
TRBJ1-2	-	-	TRBV14	TGTGCCAGCAGCCAAGCTCCCACGGATCCTAACTATGGCTACACCTTC	CASSQAPTDPNYGYTF
TRBJ2-7	-	-	TRBV19	TGTGCCAGTAGTATAGGGCAGGGCTCCTACGAGCAGTACTTC	CASSIGQGSYEQYF
TRBJ1-6	-	-	TRBV30	TGTGCCTGGATGACCTCCTATAATTCACCCCTCCACTTT	CAWMTSYNSPLHF
TRBJ1-5	once	-	TRBV30	TGTGCCTGGGGGGGGCAGAATCAGCCCCAGCATTTT	CAWGGQNQPQHF
TRBJ2-7	-	-	TRBV11-2	TGTGCCAGCAGCTTAGGGGCAGGGCCCTACGAGCAGTACTTC	CASSLGAGPYEQYF
TRBJ1-2	-	-	TRBV29-1	TGCAGCGCCGAGGCCCCCCTAGATGGCTACACCTTC	CSAEAPLDGYTF
TRBJ1-2	-	-	TRBV27	TGTGCCAGCAGTTTATCCCACTCATATGGCTACACCTTC	CASSLSHSYGYTF
TRBJ1-2	-	-	TRBV9	TGTGCCAGCAGCGTAGGGGCGGCCTCTAACTATGGCTACACCTTC	CASSVGAASNYGYTF
TRBJ2-5	once	-	TRBV28	TGTGCCAGCAGTTTTAGTGGGATCAAGACCCAGTACTTC	CASSFSGIKTQYF
TRBJ2-7	-	TRBD1	TRBV28	TGTGCCAGTAAAAGCCGTGTCGGGGGGGACAGGGGCTACGAGCAGTACTTC	CASKSRVGGDRGYEQYF
TRBJ2-4	-	-	TRBV27	TGTGCCAGCAGTCCAGGGACCAAAAACATTCAGTACTTC	CASSPGTKNIQYF
TRBJ1-1	-	-	TRBV9	TGTGCCAGCAGCGTGAAGGGTTTTGGCACTGAAGCTTTCTTT	CASSVKGFGTEAFF
TRBJ1-5	-	-	TRBV28	TGTGCCACCAGGGACAACGAGGGGCAGCCCCAGCATTTT	CATRDNEGQPQHF
TRBJ2-7	-	TRBD2	TRBV2	TGTGCCAGCAGTAACCGGGACTACCCCTACGAGCAGTACTTC	CASSNRDYPYEQYF
TRBJ2-7	-	TRBD1	TRBV10-3	TGTGCCATCAGTGAGCCGGGACAGGGGACCTACGAGCAGTACTTC	CAISEPGQGTYEQYF
TRBJ1-1	-	-	TRBV6-1	TGTGCCAGCAGTGCCCGACTGTACCATGAAGCTTTCTTT	CASSARLYHEAFF
TRBJ2-7	few	TRBD1	TRBV29-1	TGCAGCGTTGTTTTCCAGTGGACAGGAGGTTACGAGCAGTACTTC	CSVVFQWTGGYEQYF
TRBJ1-2	-	-	TRBV11-2	TGTGCCAGCAGCTCGGGGGGTAACTATGGCTACACCTTC	CASSSGGNYGYTF
TRBJ2-7	-	-	TRBV9	TGTGCCAGCAGCGTAGCCATTGGGCACTCCTACGAGCAGTACTTC	CASSVAIGHSYEQYF
TRBJ1-5	-	-	TRBV4-2	TGTGCCAGCAGCCAAGAAGTATGGGGTAGCAATCAGCCCCAGCATTTT	CASSQEVWGSNQPQHF
TRBJ2-5	once	TRBD2	TRBV7-9	TGTGCCAGCAGCTTGGGACTAGTTGGGGTAGAGACCCAGTACTTC	CASSLGLVGVETQYF
TRBJ1-5	-	-	TRBV19	TGTGCCAGTAGTATAGAGGCTCAAGCTAATCAGCCCCAGCATTTT	CASSIEAQANQPQHF
TRBJ2-7	once	TRBD1	TRBV5-1	TGCGCCAGCGCATCCTCGGACAGGCCTTCCTACGAGCAGTACTTC	CASASSDRPSYEQYF
TRBJ2-7	-	TRBD1	TRBV11-2	TGTGCCAGCAGCTACCCCGCAAGGGACAGCCCCTACGAGCAGTACTTC	CASSYPARDSPYEQYF
TRBJ2-3	-	-	TRBV4-2	TGTGCCAGCAGCCAAGATGAGTCAGGGGCTAGCACAGATACGCAGTATTTT	CASSQDESGASTDTQYF
TRBJ1-2	few	-	TRBV7-9	TGTGCCAGCAGCTTGGACGTAGCCCTAGGGGACTATGGCTACACCTTC	CASSLDVALGDYGYTF
TRBJ2-7	once	-	TRBV9	TGTGCCAGCAGCGTACACCCAACAGGCTCCTACGAGCAGTACTTC	CASSVHPTGSYEQYF
TRBJ2-7	-	-	TRBV27	TGTGCCAGCAGCAAAGGGTTCCAGATCTACGAGCAGTACTTC	CASSKGFQIYEQYF
TRBJ2-5	-	TRBD2	TRBV7-8	TGTGCCAGCAGCTCCTGGGGGACTACCCGTGAGGAGACCCAGTACTTC	CASSSWGTTREETQYF
TRBJ2-5	-	TRBD2	TRBV28	TGTGCCAGCAGTTTCCTCCCCGGGGCGACGGACAAACCTGACACTAGCGGGGCTGCGGGGGCCCAGTACTTC	CASSFLPGATDKPDTSGAAGAQYF
TRBJ2-3	-	-	TRBV4-1	TGCGCCAGCAGCCAAGATCCCCTCCGATCGGAAAATACAGATACGCAGTATTTT	CASSQDPLRSENTDTQYF
TRBJ2-7	-	-	TRBV6-1	TGTGCCAGCAGTGAACTCTACGTGACCTACGAGCAGTACTTC	CASSELYVTYEQYF
TRBJ2-1	-	-	TRBV10-2	TGCGCCAGCAGCCCAGGGTTTACCTACAATGAGCAGTTCTTC	CASSPGFTYNEQFF
TRBJ1-2	-	-	TRBV9	TGTGCCAGCAGCGTAAGGGAAGAGGGACCCTATGGCTACACCTTC	CASSVREEGPYGYTF